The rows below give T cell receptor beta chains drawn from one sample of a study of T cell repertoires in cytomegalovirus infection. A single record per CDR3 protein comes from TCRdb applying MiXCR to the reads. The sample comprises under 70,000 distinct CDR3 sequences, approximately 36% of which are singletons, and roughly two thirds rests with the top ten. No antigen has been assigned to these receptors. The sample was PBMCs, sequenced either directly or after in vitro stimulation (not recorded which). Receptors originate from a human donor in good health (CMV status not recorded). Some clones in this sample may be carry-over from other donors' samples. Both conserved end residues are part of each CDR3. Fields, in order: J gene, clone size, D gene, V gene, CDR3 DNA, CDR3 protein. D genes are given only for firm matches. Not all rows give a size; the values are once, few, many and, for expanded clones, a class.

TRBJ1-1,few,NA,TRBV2,TGTGCCAGCAGTGAACTCTCGGGAGGGAACACTGAAGCTTTCTTT,CASSELSGGNTEAFF
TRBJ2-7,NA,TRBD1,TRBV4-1,TGCGCCAGCAGCCAGGAAGCGGGACAGGGGAAGGGCTACGAGCAGTACTTC,CASSQEAGQGKGYEQYF
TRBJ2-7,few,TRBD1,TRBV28,TGTGCCAGCAGCGGCCTGGGACAGGGGGCGATCTACGAGCAGTACTTC,CASSGLGQGAIYEQYF
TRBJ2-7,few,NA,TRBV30,TGTGCCGCCAATGGTGTAGGGCAGTACTTC,CAANGVGQYF
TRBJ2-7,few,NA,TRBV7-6,TGTGCCAGCAGCTTAATAGTTTTCCACGAGCAGTACTTC,CASSLIVFHEQYF
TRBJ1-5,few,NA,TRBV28,TGTGCCAGCAGTCTCAGGCCTCATCAGCCCCAGCATTTT,CASSLRPHQPQHF
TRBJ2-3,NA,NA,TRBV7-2,TGTGCCAGCAGCTGGGATCGGGCAGATACGCAGTATTTT,CASSWDRADTQYF
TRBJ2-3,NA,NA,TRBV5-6,TGTGCCAGCAGCGTAGCGGTCGGCACAGATACGCAGTATTTT,CASSVAVGTDTQYF
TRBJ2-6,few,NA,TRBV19,TGTGCCAGTACGAAGGGGATTTACGCCGGGGCCAACGTCCTGACTTTC,CASTKGIYAGANVLTF
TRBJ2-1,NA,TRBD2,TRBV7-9,TGTGCCAGCATGAAGGCGGGAGGGTGGGATGAGCAGTTCTTC,CASMKAGGWDEQFF
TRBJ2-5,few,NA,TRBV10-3,TGTGCCATCAGTGCGGAGGCTACCCAAATCGGGGGGACCCAGTACTTC,CAISAEATQIGGTQYF
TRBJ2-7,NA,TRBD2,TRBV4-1,TGCGCCAGCAGGAAGCGGGAGGGCGTCTACGAGCAGTACTTC,CASRKREGVYEQYF
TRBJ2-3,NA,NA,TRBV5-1,TGCGCCAGCAGCTTGGCCGGAACGGGAGAGGGGTCAGATACGCAGTATTTT,CASSLAGTGEGSDTQYF
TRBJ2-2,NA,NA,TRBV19,TGTGCCAGTAGACGAACAGGAGACACCGGGGAGCTGTTTTTT,CASRRTGDTGELFF
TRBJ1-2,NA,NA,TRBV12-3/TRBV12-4,TGTGCCAGCGGTTTTGGGGTTCTCTATGGCTACACCTTC,CASGFGVLYGYTF
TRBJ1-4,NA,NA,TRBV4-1,TGCGCCAGCAGCCACCCGGGACGCCGGGGGTGGGAAAAACTGTTTTTT,CASSHPGRRGWEKLFF
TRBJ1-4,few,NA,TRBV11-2,TGTGCCAGCAGCCCTGGACTGAAGGAAAAACTGTTTTTT,CASSPGLKEKLFF
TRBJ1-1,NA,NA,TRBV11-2,TGTGCCAGCGGCTTAGACGCAGGGCCGGGGTTGATAGCTTTCTTT,CASGLDAGPGLIAFF
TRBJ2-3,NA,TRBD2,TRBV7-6,TGTGCCAGCAGCTTAGCGTTGCGGACTAGCCTACCAGGGAAGTATTTT,CASSLALRTSLPGKYF
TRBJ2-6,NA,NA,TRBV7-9,TGTGCCAGCAGCATAAGAGCGGGGGCCAACGTCCTGACTTTC,CASSIRAGANVLTF
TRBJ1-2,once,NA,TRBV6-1,TGTGCCAGCAGCCCCCGATTTGGTTATGGCTACACCTTC,CASSPRFGYGYTF
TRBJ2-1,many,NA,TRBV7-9,TGTGCCAGCAGCTTCCGAACAGGGAATTGGAATGAGCAGTTCTTC,CASSFRTGNWNEQFF
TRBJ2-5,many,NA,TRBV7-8,TGTGCCAGCAGCAAGGCCACACACGGGGCAGCCTACCAAGAGACCCAGTACTTC,CASSKATHGAAYQETQYF
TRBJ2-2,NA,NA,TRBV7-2,TGTGCCAGCAGCTTGGGGCAGGGCACGGGGGAGCTGTTTTTT,CASSLGQGTGELFF
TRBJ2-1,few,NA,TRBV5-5,TGTGCCAGCAGCCTTCTCTGGTTGAGCTCCTACAATGAGCAGTTCTTC,CASSLLWLSSYNEQFF
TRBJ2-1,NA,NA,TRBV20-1,TGCAGTGCTAGGTACGGGGGATTAAATGAGCAGTTCTTC,CSARYGGLNEQFF
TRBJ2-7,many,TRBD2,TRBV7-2,TGTGCCAGCAGCCTGACTAGCGGGGGGACCTACGAGCAGTACTTC,CASSLTSGGTYEQYF
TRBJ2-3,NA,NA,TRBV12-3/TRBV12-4,TGTGCCAGCAGTTTAAGGGGAGCAGGTGGGACAGATACGCAGTATTTT,CASSLRGAGGTDTQYF
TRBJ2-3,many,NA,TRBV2,TGTGCCAGCAGTGGTCCCGAGGGTACAGATACGCAGTATTTT,CASSGPEGTDTQYF
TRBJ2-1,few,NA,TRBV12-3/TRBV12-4,TGTGCCAGCAGTTTATTCGATGGAAGGCTCTCCTACAATGAGCAGTTCTTC,CASSLFDGRLSYNEQFF
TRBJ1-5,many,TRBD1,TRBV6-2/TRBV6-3,TGTGCCAGCAGTTCCAAAATCTACGGGACAGCGAGCAATCAGCCCCAGCATTTT,CASSSKIYGTASNQPQHF
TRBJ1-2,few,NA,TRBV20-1,TGCAGTGCTAGAGCCACGGACGGAGCTAACTATGGCTACACCTTC,CSARATDGANYGYTF
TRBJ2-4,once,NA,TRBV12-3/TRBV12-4,TGTGCCAGCAGTCCAACCACCCCCCACATTCAGTACTTC,CASSPTTPHIQYF
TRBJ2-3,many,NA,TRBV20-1,TGCAGTGCTAGCGGTCAGGGGAACACAGATACGCAGTATTTT,CSASGQGNTDTQYF
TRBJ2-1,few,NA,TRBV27,TGTGCCAGCAAGTTTAGGTACACCGACACTTACAATGAGCAGTTCTTC,CASKFRYTDTYNEQFF
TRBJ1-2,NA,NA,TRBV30,TGTGCCTGGAGTGTAAGGACAGCTAACTATGGCTACACCTTC,CAWSVRTANYGYTF
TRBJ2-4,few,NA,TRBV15,TGTGCCACCAGCAGAGTGCGGGCTGACGTGGCCAAAAACATTCAGTACTTC,CATSRVRADVAKNIQYF
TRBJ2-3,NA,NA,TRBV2,TGTGCCAGCAGTTGGGACTGGTTACAGCAGTATTTT,CASSWDWLQQYF
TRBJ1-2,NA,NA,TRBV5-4,TGTGCCAGCAGCTTGGCGGAGAACGGGGCAAGCGGCTACACCTTC,CASSLAENGASGYTF
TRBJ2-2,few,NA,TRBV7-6,TGTGCCAGCAGTTGGCGAACCGGGGAGCTGTTTTTT,CASSWRTGELFF
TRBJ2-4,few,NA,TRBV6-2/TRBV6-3,TGTGCCAGCAGTTACTCGAGTACGGGGATCACGGCTCAGTACTTC,CASSYSSTGITAQYF
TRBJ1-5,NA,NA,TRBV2,TGTGCCAGCAGTGGGGTAAATAGCAATCAGCCCCAGCATTTT,CASSGVNSNQPQHF
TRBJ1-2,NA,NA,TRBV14,TGTGCCAGCAGCCAAGATGGCTATGGCTACACCTTC,CASSQDGYGYTF
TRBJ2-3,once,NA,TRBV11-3,TGTGCCAGCAGCCAGAGATACACAGATACGCAGTATTTT,CASSQRYTDTQYF
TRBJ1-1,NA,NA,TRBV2,TGTGCCAGTCGGCCCCACAGGGACACTGAAGCTTTCTTT,CASRPHRDTEAFF
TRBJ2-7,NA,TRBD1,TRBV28,TGTGCCAGCAGTTTCTCCCCGGACAGGGCCTACGAGCAGTACTTC,CASSFSPDRAYEQYF
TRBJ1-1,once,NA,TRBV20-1,TGCAGTGCTAGAGAGACGGGGTTGAACACTGAAGCTTTCTTT,CSARETGLNTEAFF
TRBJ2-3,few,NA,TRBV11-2,TGTGCCAGCAGCCTGGGTAGGAGCGATACGCAGTATTTT,CASSLGRSDTQYF
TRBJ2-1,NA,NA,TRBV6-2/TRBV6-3,TGTGCCAGCAAAAACAGTCGAGAGGCGCAGTTCTTC,CASKNSREAQFF
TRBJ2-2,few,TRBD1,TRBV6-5,TGTGCCAGCAGTTACTACTCCCCCGGGACAGCGGTTAACACCGGGGAGCTGTTTTTT,CASSYYSPGTAVNTGELFF
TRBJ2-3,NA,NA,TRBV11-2,TGTGCCAGCCGCGCGCTCGGGGCAGATACGCAGTATTTT,CASRALGADTQYF
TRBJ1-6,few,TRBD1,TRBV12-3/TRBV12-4,TGTGCCAGCAGTCACTCCGGGACAGGGGTGCCCCTCCACTTT,CASSHSGTGVPLHF
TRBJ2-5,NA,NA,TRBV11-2,TGTGCCAGCAGCACCTTTACCGGGACACTCTGGGTGGAGACCCAGTACTTC,CASSTFTGTLWVETQYF
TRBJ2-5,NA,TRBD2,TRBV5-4,TGTGCCAGCAGCAGGGGGACTAGCGGGACCCAAGAGACCCAGTACTTC,CASSRGTSGTQETQYF
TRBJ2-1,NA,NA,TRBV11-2,TGTGCCAGCAGCTTAGCGCTTGAAGTTAGCGGAAACTCCTACAATGAGCAGTTCTTC,CASSLALEVSGNSYNEQFF
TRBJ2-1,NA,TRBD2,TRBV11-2,TGTGCCAGCAGCTTAGATCCTTCTGCGGGAGGTGAGCAGTTCTTC,CASSLDPSAGGEQFF
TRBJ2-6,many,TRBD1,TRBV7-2,TGTGCCAGCAGAATACAGGGGGCTGGGGCCAACGTCCTGACTTTC,CASRIQGAGANVLTF